This TCR beta chain originates from a study of blood T cell repertoires in COVID-19. As for the study in general: Sources were T cells, B-cell-depleted T cells, or PBMCs; the material itself was cDNA or gDNA.

Libraries were prepared by immunoSEQ multiplex PCR; TCRdb keeps only in-frame clonotypes and omits some of them. Of 200,000 to 300,000 clones in the sample, 86% were seen once. The CDR3 totals 16 residues. The trim removed 6 bases at V and 6 bases at J, leaving 5 bases unmatched. Germline CDR1 is SGHAT and CDR2 is FQNNGV. The chain recombines TRBV11-2 with TRBJ2-4; 16 bases map to TRBD2. The specimen sequenced was PBMCs or T cells enriched from blood (not recorded which). This clonotype was sampled from a woman in her late teens or twenties who had recovered from COVID-19. The CDR3 bases are TGTGCCAGCAGACCCGGGACTAGCGGGGGGGCAAACATTCAGTACTTC. Translation: CASRPGTSGGANIQYF. The full variable domain, rest sourced from reference TRBV11-2 and TRBJ2-4, is EAGVAQSPRYKIIEKRQSVAFWCNPISGHATLYWYQQILGQGPKLLIQFQNNGVVDDSQLPKDRFSAERLKGVDSTLKIQPAKLEDSAVYLCASRPGTSGGANIQYFGAGTRLSVL.